Below, 29 T cell receptor beta chains from the same sample are listed, as sequenced in a study of CD8 T cells in Susac syndrome. Random hexamers served to reverse transcribe about 0.5 to 1 ug RNA. TCRdb itself ran the immunoSEQ multiplex PCR reads through MiXCR, one entry per CDR3 protein. This sample has approximately 54,000 distinct CDR3 sequences, with approximately 95% found just once. The specimen was CD8+ T cells from PBMCs. These receptors came from a human donor with Susac syndrome.

The chain recombines TRBV7-9 with TRBJ1-1, with a tentative D call TRBD1 (6 bases). The V gene lost 5 bases and the J gene lost 4 bases, with 14 bases spanning the gap. CDR1 is SEHNR, CDR2 FQNEAQ, per germline (reference sequence). The CDR3 runs 14 residues. CDR3 nucleotide sequence: TGTGCCAGCAGCCCCCCGGGGGCAGGCACTGAAGCTTTCTTT. This encodes CASSPPGAGTEAFF.

This chain joins TRBV5-1 and TRBJ2-5; 11 nucleotides line up with TRBD2. CDR3 length equals 18 residues. Unmatched junction bases numbered 13, after V lost 4 bases and J lost 2 bases. Germline lookup yields CDR1 SGHRS and CDR2 YFSETQ. CDR3 DNA sequence: TGCGCCAGCAGCCTAAAAGGGCCTAGCGGGGGGCCGCAAGAGACCCAGTACTTC. This encodes CASSLKGPSGGPQETQYF.

This chain joins TRBV13 and TRBJ2-1; 10 bases map to TRBD2. The CDR3 is made up of 14 amino acids. With V trimmed by 6 bases and J by 6 bases, 5 bases remained unmatched. Per germline, CDR1 PRHDT and CDR2 FYEKMQ (reference sequence). The CDR3 reads CASRERGGPNEQFF. CDR3 nucleotide sequence: TGTGCCAGCAGGGAGCGGGGGGGCCCCAATGAGCAGTTCTTC.

The chain joins TRBV20-1 to TRBJ1-4, with D unclear. The CDR3 length is 14 residues. V was clipped by 3 bases and J by 7 bases, with 15 bases between them. Germline V gene data show CDR1 as DFQATT and CDR2 as SNEGSKA (reference sequence). The CDR3 nucleotides are TGCAGTGCTAGGTCCCCCGGGGAGCCTGAAAAACTGTTTTTT. Its translation: CSARSPGEPEKLFF.

The chain employs TRBV15 and TRBJ1-2, with unresolved D. V was shortened by 3 bases and J by 4 bases, with 15 bases between the two germline ends. Per the germline V gene, CDR1 is LNHNV and CDR2 is YYDKDF (reference sequence). The CDR3 is made up of 15 amino acids. Here the CDR3 reads CATSSPPESAYGYTF. The DNA of the CDR3 is TGTGCCACCAGCAGTCCCCCCGAGAGTGCCTATGGCTACACCTTC.

The gene calls are TRBV20-1 and TRBJ2-2, with TRBD1 as a possible D gene (5 bases). The CDR3 length is 13 residues. The germline V gene has CDR1 DFQATT and CDR2 SNEGSKA (reference sequence). Trimming shortened V by 6 bases and J by 2 bases, and 10 bases separated the two germline ends. CDR3 in amino acids: CSAPDINTGELFF. The CDR3 DNA reads as TGCAGTGCGCCGGACATTAACACCGGGGAGCTGTTTTTT.

The chain employs TRBV20-1 and TRBJ2-5, with 7 nucleotides matching TRBD2. The junction had 5 bases not matched to a gene; V was cut back by 4 bases and J by 0 bases. CDR3 size: 14 residues. The V gene's germline CDR1 is DFQATT and CDR2 SNEGSKA (reference sequence). CDR3 DNA: TGCAGTGCTAACGTAGCGGGCGACCAAGAGACCCAGTACTTC. Translation gives CSANVAGDQETQYF.

This clonotype showed up just once. The chain employs TRBV28 and TRBJ2-5, with D tentatively TRBD1 (6 bases). CDR1 MDHEN and CDR2 SYDVKM come from the germline V gene. The CDR3 consists of 16 residues. V was clipped by 5 bases and J by 4 bases, with 20 bases between them. This CDR3 reads CASSLFTWAGAETQYF. The CDR3 DNA sequence: TGTGCCAGCAGTCTATTTACGTGGGCAGGGGCAGAGACCCAGTACTTC.

The gene calls are TRBV20-1 and TRBJ1-1; 8 nucleotides agree with TRBD1. J lost 8 bases, V lost 3 bases, and 5 bases had no gene match. The length of the CDR3 is 12 residues. CDR1 and CDR2 (germline): DFQATT, SNEGSKA (reference sequence). This CDR3 reads CSASQGAREAFF. The CDR3 DNA sequence: TGCAGTGCTAGCCAGGGGGCGCGGGAAGCTTTCTTT.

V and J are TRBV19 and TRBJ1-5, with no clear D. The CDR3 sequence is 13 residues long. V was cut by 3 bases and J by 3 bases, with 6 bases left in between. Germline V CDR1 and CDR2: LNHDA, SQIVND (reference sequence). DNA for the CDR3: TGTGCCAGTAGTATTGGTTACAATCAGCCCCAGCATTTT. Its protein is CASSIGYNQPQHF. Complete variable domain (other parts from reference TRBV19 and TRBJ1-5): DGGITQSPKYLFRKEGQNVTLSCEQNLNHDAMYWYRQDPGQGLRLIYYSQIVNDFQKGDIAEGYSVSREKKESFPLTVTSAQKNPTAFYLCASSIGYNQPQHFGDGTRLSIL.

The V gene is TRBV5-4, the J gene TRBJ2-5; possibly TRBD1 or TRBD2 for D (6 bases each). Trimming cost V 3 bases and J 0 bases, with 9 bases left between them. Germline V gives CDR1 SGHNT, CDR2 YYREEE (reference sequence). This CDR3 region has 14 residues. The CDR3 region is CASSWGAYQETQYF. CDR3 nucleotide sequence: TGTGCCAGCAGCTGGGGGGCGTACCAAGAGACCCAGTACTTC.

This rearrangement joins TRBV29-1 to TRBJ1-2, with a tentative D call TRBD1 (6 bases). CDR1 is SQVTM, CDR2 ANQGSEA, per germline. Trimming stripped 6 bases from V and 8 bases from J, with 16 bases between. The CDR3 sequence is 12 residues long. The CDR3 region is CSVHGGSGGYTF. The CDR3 DNA follows: TGCAGCGTCCACGGGGGCTCTGGCGGCTACACCTTC.

The chain is built from TRBV5-6 and TRBJ2-4, with TRBD2 identical over 10 bases. The germline gives CDR1 SGHDT, CDR2 YYEEEE. The CDR3 consists of 19 residues. The V segment lost 2 bases and the J segment 0 bases; nucleotides outside the gene matches: 11. CDR3 DNA sequence: TGTGCCAGCAGCTTAGTTAGCGGGGGGCCAGTCCTAGCCAAAAACATTCAGTACTTC. Residues: CASSLVSGGPVLAKNIQYF.

This sequence joins TRBV3-1 and TRBJ2-2; D perhaps matches TRBD1 (5 bases). With 0 bases removed from V and 4 bases from J, the gap between germline ends came to 9 bases. This CDR3 comprises 15 residues. Germline loops: CDR1 LGHDT, CDR2 YNNKEL (reference sequence). CDR3 in DNA: TGTGCCAGCAGCCAAGAAGGGGCAGTCACCGGGGAGCTGTTTTTT. Its protein is CASSQEGAVTGELFF.

The rearrangement joins TRBV9 to TRBJ2-6; tentatively, D is TRBD1 (6 bases). This CDR3 is built from 18 residues. Between the trimmed V and J ends, which lost 4 bases and 0 bases, there was a span of 17 bases. CDR1 SGDLS and CDR2 YYNGEE come from the germline V gene. CDR3 coding DNA: TGTGCCAGCAGCATAGGACAGTTATTATCCTCTGGGGCCAACGTCCTGACTTTC. Translation: CASSIGQLLSSGANVLTF.

The CDR3: CASSYSPGQGNTEAFF. The CDR3 DNA is TGTGCCAGCAGTTACTCGCCGGGACAGGGGAACACTGAAGCTTTCTTT. The V gene is TRBV6-5, the J gene TRBJ1-1; 9 bases agree with TRBD1. CDR3 size: 16 residues. J gave up 1 base and V 0 bases, and 3 bases lay outside the gene matches. In germline, CDR1 is MNHEY, CDR2 SVGAGI.

This clonotype was seen only a few times. The V and J genes are TRBV15 and TRBJ1-6, with no clear D. V lost 8 bases and J 2 bases, leaving 7 bases between the germline ends. The CDR3 is 13 residues long. Germline-derived CDR1 and CDR2 are LNHNV and YYDKDF (reference sequence). Here the CDR3 DNA reads TGTGCCACCTCCGGGGCCTATAATTCACCCCTCCACTTT. Translated, it gives CATSGAYNSPLHF.

The chain uses TRBV6-5 and TRBJ2-6; the D gene is possibly TRBD1 (5 bases). Trimming left V 4 bases short and J 0 bases short, with 10 bases between. Germline V gene sequence: CDR1 MNHEY, CDR2 SVGAGI. The CDR3 consists of 16 residues. CDR3 coding DNA: TGTGCCAGCAGTTCCCCAGGGAACTCTGGGGCCAACGTCCTGACTTTC. Translating it yields CASSSPGNSGANVLTF.

The chain employs TRBV9 and TRBJ2-1; weak D call: TRBD1 (6 bases). Trimming took 0 bases from V and 4 from J, leaving 11 bases between them. From germline, CDR1 is SGDLS and CDR2 YYNGEE. The CDR3 has 15 amino acids. The CDR3 spells CASSVAGHTYNEQFF. The CDR3 bases are TGTGCCAGCAGCGTAGCGGGACACACTTACAATGAGCAGTTCTTC.

The V gene is TRBV5-1, the J gene TRBJ2-3, with D perhaps matching TRBD2 (6 bases). Trimming left V 2 bases short and J 0 bases short, with 10 bases between. The CDR3 loop spans 15 amino acids. The V gene's germline CDR1 is SGHRS and CDR2 YFSETQ. The CDR3 here is CASSFAGQSTDTQYF. DNA of the CDR3: TGCGCCAGCAGCTTTGCGGGGCAAAGCACAGATACGCAGTATTTT.

V and J are TRBV20-1 and TRBJ2-7, with D perhaps matching TRBD1 (5 bases). V gave up 3 bases and J gave up 1 base, with 13 bases separating them. The germline gives CDR1 DFQATT, CDR2 SNEGSKA (reference sequence). CDR3 size: 14 residues. CDR3 region: CSASPPDRSYEQYF. In DNA, the CDR3 is TGCAGTGCTAGCCCTCCTGACAGATCCTACGAGCAGTACTTC.

The chain joins TRBV19 to TRBJ2-1; TRBD1 or TRBD2 may be the D gene (5 bases each). V gave up 1 base and J gave up 8 bases, with 9 bases separating them. Germline V gene sequence: CDR1 LNHDA, CDR2 SQIVND (reference sequence). This CDR3 contains 13 residues. CDR3 in DNA: TGTGCCAGTAGTATAGCCCGGGGCGATGAGCAGTTCTTC. As protein: CASSIARGDEQFF.

The chain uses TRBV19 and TRBJ1-5; possible D gene TRBD1, 5 bases. The CDR3 loop spans 14 amino acids. In germline, CDR1 is LNHDA, CDR2 SQIVND (reference sequence). V dropped 7 bases and J dropped 1 base, with 11 bases sitting between them. CDR3 loop: CASIGGNSNQPQHF. The CDR3 DNA reads TGTGCCAGTATTGGGGGAAACAGCAATCAGCCCCAGCATTTT.

The J gene is TRBJ1-1, the V gene TRBV19; no definite D call. The CDR3 has 12 amino acids. The germline V and J ends were trimmed by 3 bases and 1 base, with 3 bases remaining between them. Germline V gene lookup returns CDR1 LNHDA and CDR2 SQIVND (reference sequence). The CDR3 DNA reads TGTGCCAGTAGTATTTGGAACACTGAAGCTTTCTTT. This translates into CASSIWNTEAFF.

V and J are TRBV4-1 and TRBJ2-5, with 8 nucleotides matching TRBD2. In germline, CDR1 is MGHRA, CDR2 YSYEKL. The CDR3 has 15 amino acids. V was clipped by 0 bases and J by 5 bases; unmatched bases: 5. The CDR3 protein is CASSQDPGGSETQYF. As DNA, the CDR3 is TGCGCCAGCAGCCAAGATCCGGGGGGGTCGGAGACCCAGTACTTC.

The chain employs TRBV6-5 and TRBJ2-5; D is possibly TRBD1 (5 bases). Trimming left V 6 bases short and J 3 bases short, with 14 bases between. Germline lookup yields CDR1 MNHEY and CDR2 SVGAGI. The length of the CDR3 is 14 residues. The CDR3 sequence: CASSPRTNEETQYF. DNA of the CDR3: TGTGCCAGCAGCCCCAGGACAAACGAAGAGACCCAGTACTTC.

The rearrangement joins TRBV2 to TRBJ1-6; 8 bases line up with TRBD1. Trimming at V came to 6 bases and at J to 6 bases, leaving 4 bases not matched to a gene. The V gene's germline CDR1 is SNHLY and CDR2 FYNNEI. The CDR3 consists of 14 residues. CDR3 nucleotide sequence: TGTGCCAGCAGAGACAGGGGTGGTAATTCACCCCTCCACTTT. It encodes CASRDRGGNSPLHF.

DNA of the CDR3: TGCAGTGCCAATTCCGACAGTCGGGGGGAGACCCAGTACTTC. This encodes CSANSDSRGETQYF. The J gene is TRBJ2-5, the V gene TRBV20-1; possible D gene TRBD2, 6 bases. V dropped 6 bases and J dropped 5 bases, with 19 bases sitting between them. The CDR3 has 14 amino acids. From germline, CDR1 is DFQATT and CDR2 SNEGSKA (reference sequence).

Only one count was recorded for this clonotype. The chain joins TRBV12-3 or TRBV12-4 to TRBJ2-2, with a possible D match to TRBD2 (6 bases). The ends were cut back, 5 bases at V and 7 bases at J, with 35 bases in the middle. CDR3 length: 21 amino acids. Written as DNA, the CDR3 is TGTGCCAGCAGTAACCCGATACCGGGACTCGCTTCCAGCCTGGGAGGCGGGGAGCTGTTTTTT. Residues: CASSNPIPGLASSLGGGELFF.